These 20 T cell receptor beta chains share one sample of origin, sequenced in a study of CD8+CD57+ T cells in acquired aplastic anemia. TCR beta VDJ combinations and CDR3 sequences were profiled from genomic DNA. One entry per CDR3 protein, called by TCRdb with MiXCR from the reads. This sample carries 150,000 to 200,000 distinct CDR3 sequences, around 66% of them seen once, and the ten largest clones take around 46%. Sequencing was done on a sample of sorted CD4+, CD8+, or CD8+CD57+ T cells (not recorded which) from PBMCs. The source of these receptors is a human donor with severe aplastic anemia or a healthy control (not recorded which).

The chain links TRBV7-3 to TRBJ2-3; D not resolved. V gave up 3 bases and J gave up 5 bases, with 18 bases separating them. Per germline, CDR1 SGHTA and CDR2 FQGTGA. This CDR3 region has 16 residues. CDR3 DNA: TGTGCCAGCAGCTTCCGAGTAGCTGGTCCGGGAGATACGCAGTATTTT. Protein: CASSFRVAGPGDTQYF.

The genes are TRBV10-3 and TRBJ1-2, with a weak D call TRBD1 (5 bases). CDR3 length: 13 residues. V was cut by 8 bases and J by 8 bases, with 18 bases left in between. CDR1 is ENHRY and CDR2 is SYGVKD in the germline V gene. For the CDR3, the DNA is TGTGCCATCGGAGCAGGGAATGATGAAGGCTACACCTTC. It codes for CAIGAGNDEGYTF.

The rearrangement links TRBV28 to TRBJ1-4; a possible D gene is TRBD1 (5 bases). The V and J ends lost 5 bases and 7 bases respectively, with 20 bases between them. CDR1 and CDR2 (germline): MDHEN, SYDVKM. The CDR3 consists of 16 residues. CDR3 sequence reads: CASSSRERGVGEKLFF. The CDR3 DNA reads TGTGCCAGCAGTAGCAGGGAGAGGGGCGTGGGTGAAAAACTGTTTTTT.

The genes are TRBV19 and TRBJ2-2; D is possibly TRBD1 (5 bases). In germline, CDR1 is LNHDA, CDR2 SQIVND (reference sequence). V gave up 7 bases and J gave up 0 bases, with 12 bases separating them. CDR3 length equals 15 residues. The DNA for the CDR3 is TGTGCCAGTACCCCGGACACCCCGAACACCGGGGAGCTGTTTTTT. This sequence encodes CASTPDTPNTGELFF.

The chain couples TRBV20-1 to TRBJ1-5, with D possibly being TRBD1 (5 bases). The CDR3 consists of 15 residues. Germline V lookup: CDR1 DFQATT, CDR2 SNEGSKA (reference sequence). V was trimmed by 3 bases and J by 6 bases, leaving 18 bases between them. CDR3 sequence reads: CSASDRGVESQPQHF. In DNA, the CDR3 is TGCAGTGCTAGCGATAGAGGGGTCGAGAGTCAGCCCCAGCATTTT.

V is TRBV10-1 and J is TRBJ2-7; tentatively, D is TRBD1 or TRBD2 (5 bases each). Deletions cut 4 bases from V and 2 bases from J, with 12 bases between. The CDR3 spans 14 residues. Germline-derived CDR1 and CDR2 are WNHNN and SYGVQD (reference sequence). The CDR3 here is CASSALKGPYEQYF. In nucleotides, the CDR3 is TGCGCCAGCAGTGCCCTAAAGGGACCCTACGAGCAGTACTTC.

The rearrangement joins TRBV29-1 to TRBJ2-7; D may be TRBD2 (6 bases). In germline, CDR1 is SQVTM, CDR2 ANQGSEA. The CDR3 is made up of 12 amino acids. Between the trimmed V and J ends, which lost 0 bases and 5 bases, there was a span of 8 bases. The DNA for the CDR3 is TGCAGCGTTGAAGATTCGGGGGACGAGCAGTACTTC. Translated, it gives CSVEDSGDEQYF.

V and J are TRBV2 and TRBJ2-1; D not certain. CDR3 length: 14 residues. The V end lost 0 bases, the J end lost 7 bases, and 10 bases lay between the germline ends. In germline, CDR1 is SNHLY, CDR2 FYNNEI. This chain's CDR3 is CASSEANEANEQFF. The CDR3 bases are TGTGCCAGCAGTGAAGCGAACGAGGCGAATGAGCAGTTCTTC.

Of note for this clonotype: Relative to the germline gene, one junction end is altered; a read error may explain this. The chain links TRBV5-1 to TRBJ2-3, with 7 positions matching TRBD2. The CDR3 covers 13 residues. Germline loops: CDR1 SGHRS, CDR2 YFSETQ. CDR3 protein: CACSLGGTDTQYF. CDR3 nucleotide sequence: TGCGCCTGCAGCTTGGGAGGGACAGATACGCAGTATTTT.

This clonotype was seen repeatedly, ten times or more. The chain is built from TRBV5-1 and TRBJ2-7; TRBD1 matches at 7 bases. The CDR3 spans 13 residues. J lost 4 bases, V lost 3 bases, and 4 bases had no gene match. Germline CDR1 is SGHRS and CDR2 is YFSETQ. The CDR3 sequence is CASSWSTGYEQYF. CDR3 DNA sequence: TGCGCCAGCAGCTGGTCGACAGGGTACGAGCAGTACTTC.

Worth noting for this clonotype: This sequence may be a read error, since a much larger clone differs from it by one base. The rearrangement links TRBV5-5 to TRBJ1-5, with D possibly matching TRBD1 (6 bases). The CDR3 extends over 15 amino acids. Per germline, CDR1 SGHKS and CDR2 YYEKEE (reference sequence). The CDR3 DNA is TGTGCCAGCAGCTCCGACTACCTTTTTGGACAGCCCCATCATTTT. The encoded protein is CASSSDYLFGQPHHF.

The chain is built from TRBV9 and TRBJ2-2, with 10 bases fitting TRBD2. With 3 bases clipped from V and 4 bases from J, the junction kept 3 bases outside the gene matches. Germline CDR1 reads SGDLS; CDR2 reads YYNGEE. CDR3 length: 15 amino acids. The CDR3 DNA sequence: TGTGCCAGCAGCGCCAAGCGGGAGGGCACCGGGGAGCTGTTTTTT. Translation gives CASSAKREGTGELFF.

The chain combines TRBV6-2 or TRBV6-3 with TRBJ2-4; D is undetermined. Germline V gene data show CDR1 as MNHEY and CDR2 as SVGEGT. The V end was cut by 8 bases, the J end by 0 bases, with 8 bases between. This CDR3 comprises 13 residues. This CDR3 is CASSDSAKNIQYF. The CDR3 nucleotides are TGTGCCAGCTCTGATTCAGCCAAAAACATTCAGTACTTC.

This chain connects TRBV7-2 to TRBJ1-6; 7 nucleotides match TRBD1. This CDR3 has 14 amino acids. The J segment lost 14 bases and the V segment lost 3 bases, leaving 10 bases of the junction unmatched. Looked up from germline, CDR1 is SGHTA and CDR2 is FQGNSA. CDR3 amino acids: CASSFPGTALTLHF. The CDR3 region has the DNA TGTGCCAGCAGCTTCCCCGGGACAGCTCTAACCCTCCACTTT.

The chain joins TRBV15 to TRBJ2-2, with D unresolved. The V gene's germline CDR1 is LNHNV and CDR2 YYDKDF (reference sequence). Trimming removed 4 bases at V and 0 bases at J, with 6 bases between. This CDR3 is built from 14 residues. DNA of the CDR3: TGTGCCACCAGCAAACAGTCGAACACCGGGGAGCTGTTTTTT. It encodes CATSKQSNTGELFF.

This clonotype was recorded many times. V is TRBV10-3 and J is TRBJ1-2; D is undetermined. The CDR3 sequence is 16 residues long. Germline-derived CDR1 and CDR2 are ENHRY and SYGVKD. V was cut by 7 bases and J by 3 bases, with 21 bases left in between. The CDR3 nucleotides read TGTGCCATCAACTCCCCCTGGGGAGGGTCAGACTATGGCTACACCTTC. Translation gives CAINSPWGGSDYGYTF.

The V gene is TRBV12-3 or TRBV12-4, the J gene TRBJ2-6, with a possible D match to TRBD1 (7 bases). This CDR3 comprises 15 residues. Deletions cut 8 bases from V and 0 bases from J, with 11 bases between. Here the CDR3 DNA reads TGTGCCAGCGGCAGGGGGGCCTCTGGGGCCAACGTCCTGACTTTC. It specifies CASGRGASGANVLTF.

The genes are TRBV10-2 and TRBJ2-7; TRBD2 agrees at 13 bases. CDR1 WSHSY and CDR2 SAAADI come from the germline V gene. After removal of 4 bases from V and 0 bases from J, the junction contained 12 bases not matched to a gene. The CDR3 loop spans 19 amino acids. This CDR3 is CASSGFRTSGGRSSYEQYF. CDR3 nucleotide sequence: TGCGCCAGCAGTGGGTTTCGGACTAGCGGGGGCCGGAGCTCCTACGAGCAGTACTTC.

In this sample, this clonotype turned up many times. This sequence joins TRBV7-9 and TRBJ2-6, with D unclear. The CDR3 contains 16 residues. The germline CDR1 and CDR2 sequences are SEHNR and FQNEAQ (reference sequence). Trimming took off 4 bases at V and 2 bases at J, with 12 bases between the two ends. CDR3 loop: CASSSWTGPGANVLTF. The CDR3 coding sequence is TGTGCCAGCAGCTCTTGGACGGGCCCTGGGGCCAACGTCCTGACTTTC. The full variable domain, rest sourced from reference TRBV7-9 and TRBJ2-6, is DTGVSQNPRHKITKRGQNVTFRCDPISEHNRLYWYRQTLGQGPEFLTYFQNEAQLEKSRLLSDRFSAERPKGSFSTLEIQRTEQGDSAMYLCASSSWTGPGANVLTFGAGSRLTVL.

The V call is TRBV15, the J call TRBJ1-1; no clear D gene. Germline V lookup: CDR1 LNHNV, CDR2 YYDKDF (reference sequence). The CDR3 covers 12 residues. V lost 9 bases to trimming and J lost 1 base, with 9 bases between them. The CDR3 coding sequence is TGTGCCACGAATGTCGGGAACACTGAAGCTTTCTTT. It yields the protein CATNVGNTEAFF. Full variable domain (rest looked up from reference TRBV15 and TRBJ1-1): DAMVIQNPRYQVTQFGKPVTLSCSQTLNHNVMYWYQQKSSQAPKLLFHYYDKDFNNEADTPDNFQSRRPNTSFCFLDIRSPGLGDTAMYLCATNVGNTEAFFGQGTRLTVV.